Following are 10 T cell receptor beta chains from one sample sequenced in a study of blood T cell repertoires in COVID-19. The table came from immunoSEQ multiplex PCR; TCRdb's copy has only in-frame clones and leaves some out. The table includes hundreds of thousands of clones, 85% to 90% detected once. Sequencing used PBMCs or T cells enriched from blood (not recorded which). The receptors were gathered from a woman in her forties or fifties who had recovered from COVID-19.

CDR3 DNA: TGTGCCAGCTCACCACCGTCTAGCGGGAGTGGGAAAGAGACCCAGTACTTC. Encoded protein: CASSPPSSGSGKETQYF. The V call is TRBV18, the J call TRBJ2-5, with 10 bases matching TRBD2. The CDR3 sequence is 17 residues long. Germline V gene data show CDR1 as KGHSH and CDR2 as LQKENI. Germline trimming cut 0 bases from V and 3 bases from J; bases unmatched to any gene: 7. The full variable domain, rest sourced from reference TRBV18 and TRBJ2-5, is NAGVMQNPRHLVRRRGQEARLRCSPMKGHSHVYWYRQLPEEGLKFMVYLQKENIIDESGMPKERFSAEFPKEGPSILRIQQVVRGDSAAYFCASSPPSSGSGKETQYFGPGTRLLVL.

The gene calls are TRBV7-6 and TRBJ1-4, with a weak D call TRBD1 (6 bases). CDR3 size: 15 residues. V lost 1 base and J 6 bases, leaving 12 bases between the germline ends. Germline V gives CDR1 SGHVS, CDR2 FNYEAQ. The CDR3 here is CASSLEGRGYEKLFF. CDR3 DNA sequence: TGTGCCAGCAGCTTAGAGGGCAGGGGTTATGAAAAACTGTTTTTT.

The V and J genes are TRBV18 and TRBJ1-1, with D possibly TRBD1 on 6 matching bases. Germline V gives CDR1 KGHSH, CDR2 LQKENI. This CDR3 is built from 15 residues. Trimming shortened V by 2 bases and J by 6 bases, and 16 bases separated the two germline ends. The CDR3 DNA reads as TGTGCCAGCTCACCAAACTCGGGACAAGGGTCTGAAGCTTTCTTT. The encoded protein is CASSPNSGQGSEAFF.

The chain employs TRBV5-1 and TRBJ2-1; 13 nucleotides match TRBD2. Germline V lookup: CDR1 SGHRS, CDR2 YFSETQ. This CDR3 is 16 amino acids long. V gave up 4 bases and J gave up 4 bases; unmatched junction bases: 5. CDR3 protein: CASSPGTSGAYNEQFF. The CDR3 DNA reads as TGCGCCAGCAGCCCCGGGACTAGCGGGGCGTACAATGAGCAGTTCTTC. The full variable domain, completed using reference TRBV5-1 and TRBJ2-1, is KAGVTQTPRYLIKTRGQQVTLSCSPISGHRSVSWYQQTPGQGLQFLFEYFSETQRNKGNFPGRFSGRQFSNSRSEMNVSTLELGDSALYLCASSPGTSGAYNEQFFGPGTRLTVL.

This rearrangement joins TRBV3-1 (or the pseudogene TRBV3-2) to TRBJ2-3, with D perhaps matching TRBD1 (6 bases). Per the germline V gene, CDR1 is LGHDT and CDR2 is YNNKEL (reference sequence). This CDR3 is built from 16 residues. Trimming took off 2 bases at V and 1 base at J, with 13 bases between the two ends. CDR3 sequence (DNA): TGTGCCAGCAGCCAAACTAGGAGGACAGGCACAGATACGCAGTATTTT. The encoded protein is CASSQTRRTGTDTQYF.

This clone was observed a single time. V usage is TRBV28 and J usage is TRBJ1-4; 7 bases are a match to TRBD1. There are 14 residues in the CDR3. Germline V CDR1 and CDR2: MDHEN, SYDVKM. V trimming: 6 bases; J trimming: 3 bases; junction bases outside the gene matches: 4. CDR3 amino acids: CASRGQLPNEKLFF. CDR3 in DNA: TGTGCCAGCAGGGGACAGTTACCTAATGAAAAACTGTTTTTT.

The J gene is TRBJ1-5, the V gene TRBV5-5; 8 bases align to TRBD1. This CDR3 is 17 amino acids long. CDR1 is SGHKS and CDR2 is YYEKEE in the germline V gene (reference sequence). V gave up 4 bases and J gave up 7 bases; unmatched junction bases: 16. The CDR3 here is CASSRTRIAGGGQPQHF. CDR3 nucleotides: TGTGCCAGCAGCCGGACTCGAATAGCAGGGGGCGGGCAGCCCCAGCATTTT.

V is TRBV5-1 and J is TRBJ1-1, with 7 bases identical to TRBD1. The V gene end was trimmed by 0 bases and the J gene end by 6 bases; junction bases not matched to a gene: 2. Germline V gene sequence: CDR1 SGHRS, CDR2 YFSETQ. The CDR3 totals 13 residues. In DNA, the CDR3 is TGCGCCAGCAGCTTGGGCACAGGGGCTGAAGCTTTCTTT. Protein product: CASSLGTGAEAFF.

The sample holds a few counts of this clone. The chain has TRBV5-6 and TRBJ1-1; D remains unclear. This CDR3 has 14 residues. From germline, CDR1 is SGHDT and CDR2 YYEEEE. V was cut by 0 bases and J by 5 bases, with 11 bases left in between. DNA of the CDR3: TGTGCCAGCAGCTTGGAGGTGGGCTGGACTGAAGCTTTCTTT. Encoded protein: CASSLEVGWTEAFF. The full variable domain, its missing parts supplied by reference TRBV5-6 and TRBJ1-1, is DAGVTQSPTHLIKTRGQQVTLRCSPKSGHDTVSWYQQALGQGPQFIFQYYEEEERQRGNFPDRFSGHQFPNYSSELNVNALLLGDSALYLCASSLEVGWTEAFFGQGTRLTVV.

The rearrangement links TRBV6-5 to TRBJ2-1; D perhaps matches TRBD2 (6 bases). This CDR3 is 14 amino acids long. Germline CDR1 reads MNHEY; CDR2 reads SVGAGI. The ends were cut back, 4 bases at V and 9 bases at J, with 16 bases in the middle. The CDR3 loop reads CASSFTGEDGEQFF. In nucleotides, the CDR3 is TGTGCCAGCAGTTTTACGGGAGAGGATGGTGAGCAGTTCTTC.